This TCR beta chain appears in the sequencing data of a study of T cells in localized non-small cell lung cancer. TCRdb keeps only in-frame clones here, not all; method: immunoSEQ multiplex PCR. The sample carries approximately 45,000 clones, about 86% recorded once. The CDR3 contains 14 residues. Per germline, CDR1 MNHEY and CDR2 SVGAGI. Trimming shortened V by 4 bases and J by 4 bases, and 11 bases separated the two germline ends. Notes on this clone: Its antigen is not known.

Study-wide points: Tumor samples were not multi-region, leaving intratumor heterogeneity unexcluded. The study detected a median around 61 of the top 100 tumor clones in adjacent lung.

This chain joins TRBV6-5 and TRBJ2-1; TRBD1 or TRBD2 may be the D gene (5 bases each). The source of this sequence is a man between 35 and 75 years old with stage III lung adenocarcinoma. The sequencing used peripheral blood mononuclear cells, collected before any cancer treatment. In nucleotides, the CDR3 is TGTGCCAGCAGTTTGGGGACCGGGTACAATGAGCAGTTCTTC. It translates to CASSLGTGYNEQFF.